The 25 T cell receptor beta chains below were found in one sample sequenced in a study of T cells after yellow fever vaccination. Each CDR3 protein gets one entry after TCRdb re-called the 5' RACE reads with MiXCR. The top ten hold less than 11% of the sample, which has under 50,000 distinct CDR3 sequences, 5.5% to 8% seen once. Material: PBMCs, either bulk or a sorted T-cell subset (CD4+, CD8+, memory, or dextramer-sorted; not recorded which), obtained 45 days after the yellow fever booster vaccination. These receptors were collected from a man aged 25-45 years who received the YFV17D yellow fever vaccine.

In this sample, this clonotype turned up a few times. This sequence joins TRBV20-1 and TRBJ2-3, with D hard to call. The CDR3 spans 16 residues. Germline CDR1 DFQATT, CDR2 SNEGSKA (reference sequence). Trimming removed 0 bases at V and 2 bases at J, with 15 bases between. The CDR3: CSARDWRETPTDTQYF. CDR3 nucleotide sequence: TGCAGTGCTAGAGATTGGCGTGAAACCCCCACAGATACGCAGTATTTT.

This clonotype was detected ten times or more. J is TRBJ1-6 and V is TRBV27; D uncertain. The CDR3 has 13 amino acids. Trimming shortened V by 7 bases and J by 3 bases, and 7 bases separated the two germline ends. Germline CDR1 and CDR2: MNHEY and SMNVEV (reference sequence). Here the CDR3 reads CASNDNYNSPLHF. As DNA, the CDR3 is TGTGCCAGCAACGACAACTATAATTCACCCCTCCACTTT.

This clonotype was counted ten times or more. The chain carries TRBV5-1 and TRBJ2-1; TRBD1 agrees at 7 bases. This CDR3 has 14 residues. Germline V gives CDR1 SGHRS, CDR2 YFSETQ. The V segment lost 4 bases and the J segment 3 bases; nucleotides outside the gene matches: 4. CDR3 in DNA: TGCGCCAGCAGCGACAGGGTGGGCTACAATGAGCAGTTCTTC. It specifies CASSDRVGYNEQFF.

This clonotype was seen at least ten times. V gene TRBV21-1 combines with J gene TRBJ2-6. TRBV21-1 is reported as a pseudogene. There are 16 residues in the CDR3. The DNA of the CDR3 is TGTGCCAGCAGCGAGGGCCCTTTCTCTGGGGCCAACGTCCTGACTTTC. Translated: CASSEGPFSGANVLTF.

This clonotype was seen only a few times. The V and J genes are TRBV7-2 and TRBJ2-5; D may be TRBD1 (5 bases). CDR3 length: 15 residues. Germline assignment: CDR1 SGHTA and CDR2 FQGNSA. The ends were cut back, 1 base at V and 2 bases at J, with 11 bases in the middle. CDR3 sequence (DNA): TGTGCCAGCAGCTTAGGGGGCCCTAGGCAAGAGACCCAGTACTTC. Translation: CASSLGGPRQETQYF. Together with reference TRBV7-2 and TRBJ2-5, the CDR3 gives the full variable domain: GAGVSQSPSNKVTEKGKDVELRCDPISGHTALYWYRQSLGQGLEFLIYFQGNSAPDKSGLPSDRFSAERTGGSVSTLTIQRTQQEDSAVYLCASSLGGPRQETQYFGPGTRLLVL.

This clonotype has at least ten counts. The rearrangement uses TRBV10-1 and TRBJ2-7, with 7 bases fitting TRBD1. CDR3 length: 14 residues. The J segment lost 2 bases and the V segment lost 1 base, leaving 2 bases of the junction unmatched. Germline CDR1 is WNHNN and CDR2 is SYGVQD (reference sequence). This chain's CDR3 is CASSEFQGAYEQYF. As DNA, the CDR3 is TGCGCCAGCAGTGAGTTCCAGGGGGCCTACGAGCAGTACTTC.

The V and J genes are TRBV20-1 and TRBJ2-3, with 9 nucleotides matching TRBD1. CDR1 and CDR2 from the germline V gene are DFQATT and SNEGSKA (reference sequence). The CDR3 length is 17 residues. The CDR3 DNA is TGCAGCACCCACGGGGATTCGGGACAGGGTGCCGCAGATACGCAGTATTTT. Its translation: CSTHGDSGQGAADTQYF.

This clonotype was seen at least ten times. CDR3: CASSAGGYNNEQFF. For the CDR3, the DNA is TGCGCTAGCTCCGCGGGAGGGTACAACAATGAGCAGTTCTTC. The genes are TRBV5-1 and TRBJ2-1; 9 nucleotides line up with TRBD2. Germline CDR1 reads SGHRS; CDR2 reads YFSETQ. The CDR3 sequence is 14 residues long.

There are many counts of this clonotype. The chain employs TRBV6-1 and TRBJ2-1; TRBD2 might be the D (6 bases). The ends were cut back, 4 bases at V and 4 bases at J, with 17 bases in the middle. The CDR3 sequence is 16 residues long. Looked up from germline, CDR1 is MNHNS and CDR2 is SASEGT. The CDR3 is CASSVGLAPPYNEQFF. Here the CDR3 DNA reads TGTGCCAGCAGTGTAGGCCTAGCGCCACCGTACAATGAGCAGTTCTTC.

This clonotype was recorded many times. The chain has TRBV6-6 and TRBJ2-7, with 9 positions matching TRBD2. The CDR3 runs to 15 residues. Germline CDR1 and CDR2: MNHNY and SVGAGI (reference sequence). Trimming removed 4 bases from V and 7 bases from J; junction bases left unmatched: 11. The CDR3 sequence: CASSFRSSGSGEQYF. As DNA, the CDR3 is TGTGCCAGCAGTTTCAGAAGTAGCGGGAGTGGGGAGCAGTACTTC.

This clonotype was seen a handful of times. The V and J genes are TRBV20-1 and TRBJ1-5, with D maybe TRBD1 (6 bases). Germline-derived CDR1 and CDR2 are DFQATT and SNEGSKA (reference sequence). The CDR3 is 16 residues long. V shed 4 bases and J shed 7 bases, with 23 bases lying between them. The CDR3 spells CSAILPPGGAGQPQHF. CDR3 DNA: TGCAGTGCTATCCTTCCCCCCGGGGGCGCGGGGCAGCCCCAGCATTTT.

This clonotype was counted at least ten times. This chain joins TRBV4-3 and TRBJ2-3; no reliable D call. The ends were cut back, 4 bases at V and 1 base at J, with 12 bases in the middle. CDR3 length: 15 amino acids. In germline, CDR1 is LGHNA, CDR2 YSLEER. The CDR3 protein is CASSLQTLGTDTQYF. The CDR3 region has the DNA TGCGCCAGCAGCCTTCAGACTCTGGGCACAGATACGCAGTATTTT.

Only a few counts were recorded for this clonotype. The chain combines TRBV4-2 with TRBJ2-7; TRBD2 might be the D (5 bases). CDR1 is LGHNA and CDR2 is YNFKEQ in the germline V gene. The V and J ends lost 1 base and 3 bases respectively, with 13 bases between them. CDR3 length: 15 amino acids. This CDR3 reads CASSQGGSGFYEQYF. In nucleotides, the CDR3 is TGTGCCAGCAGCCAAGGTGGGAGCGGTTTCTACGAGCAGTACTTC.

This clonotype was counted between two and nine times. The chain uses TRBV20-1 and TRBJ1-4; tentative D call: TRBD1 (6 bases). V was cut by 3 bases and J by 4 bases, with 15 bases left in between. This CDR3 is 15 amino acids long. CDR1 is DFQATT and CDR2 is SNEGSKA in the germline V gene (reference sequence). The CDR3 region is CSASSGGTDNEKLFF. In nucleotides, the CDR3 is TGCAGTGCTAGTTCGGGGGGCACTGATAATGAAAAACTGTTTTTT.

This clonotype appeared a single time. The CDR3 DNA reads TGTGCCAGCAGCTGGTGGCAGGTTCTGTTTGGCTACACCTTC. Its protein is CASSWWQVLFGYTF. The chain combines TRBV5-6 with TRBJ1-2; no definite D call. V was clipped by 3 bases and J by 7 bases, with 16 bases between them. The germline gives CDR1 SGHDT, CDR2 YYEEEE. This CDR3 is 14 amino acids long.

This clonotype was seen a handful of times. The chain uses TRBV6-6 and TRBJ2-2, with a tentative D call TRBD2 (6 bases). The germline V gene has CDR1 MNHNY and CDR2 SVGAGI (reference sequence). Trimming removed 5 bases from V and 13 bases from J, with 14 bases in between. This CDR3 has 12 amino acids. The CDR3 nucleotides are TGTGCCAGCAGTGGGACTGGAGGAGGGCTGTTTTTT. Translation gives CASSGTGGGLFF.

This clonotype was detected ten times or more. The chain carries TRBV5-4 and TRBJ2-1; a weak D match, TRBD1 (5 bases). The germline CDR1 and CDR2 sequences are SGHNT and YYREEE (reference sequence). The CDR3 runs to 13 residues. V was pared by 1 base and J by 4 bases, with 6 bases between. Here the CDR3 reads CASSLPGYNEQFF. In DNA, the CDR3 is TGTGCCAGCAGCTTGCCAGGGTACAATGAGCAGTTCTTC.

This clonotype showed up many times. The rearrangement links TRBV6-1 to TRBJ2-1; D is tentatively TRBD1 or TRBD2 (5 bases each). In germline, CDR1 is MNHNS, CDR2 SASEGT. The CDR3 covers 11 residues. V dropped 0 bases and J dropped 14 bases, with 8 bases sitting between them. The CDR3: CASSEAGTKFF. In nucleotides, the CDR3 is TGTGCCAGCAGTGAAGCGGGGACCAAGTTCTTC.

The chain is built from TRBV4-3 and TRBJ2-1; the match to TRBD2 covers 7 bases. CDR3 size: 14 residues. V lost 1 base, J lost 7 bases, and 4 bases stayed unmatched. Germline V lookup: CDR1 LGHNA, CDR2 YSLEER. The CDR3 protein is CASSQGGRLNEQFF. CDR3 nucleotides: TGCGCCAGCAGCCAAGGCGGGAGACTGAATGAGCAGTTCTTC.

On this clonotype itself: A much larger clone lies a single base off, so this may be a read error. The chain uses TRBV6-1 and TRBJ1-2; 8 nucleotides line up with TRBD1. V lost 6 bases, J lost 4 bases, and 7 bases stayed unmatched. CDR1 and CDR2 from the germline V gene are MNHNS and SASEGT. The CDR3 has 14 residues. CDR3 sequence reads: CASRSNRGGYGYTF. DNA of the CDR3: TGTGCCAGCAGATCCAACAGGGGGGGCTATGGCTACACCTTC.

This clonotype came up a few times. V usage is TRBV20-1 and J usage is TRBJ2-3; D is possibly TRBD2 (5 bases). The V gene's germline CDR1 is DFQATT and CDR2 SNEGSKA (reference sequence). V lost 3 bases and J 1 base, leaving 8 bases between the germline ends. The CDR3 is 13 residues long. The CDR3 protein is CSASVEGTDTQYF. CDR3 DNA: TGCAGTGCTAGTGTGGAGGGCACAGATACGCAGTATTTT.

This clonotype has a count of ten or more. CDR3 sequence (DNA): TGTGCCAGCAGCCAAGAAGGGACCAATGAGCAGTTCTTC. Translated, it gives CASSQEGTNEQFF. The J gene is TRBJ2-1, the V gene TRBV12-3 or TRBV12-4; D assignment may be TRBD1 or TRBD2 (5 bases each). This CDR3 is 13 amino acids long. V gave up 6 bases and J gave up 6 bases, with 12 bases separating them.

This clonotype appeared many times. V and J are TRBV29-1 and TRBJ1-4; D is unclear. Between the trimmed V and J ends, which lost 7 bases and 7 bases, there was a span of 19 bases. Germline loops: CDR1 SQVTM, CDR2 ANQGSEA. CDR3 length: 14 amino acids. The CDR3 sequence is CSALGSILGEKLFF. The CDR3 DNA follows: TGCAGCGCCCTGGGGAGCATCCTAGGTGAAAAACTGTTTTTT.

This chain joins TRBV20-1 and TRBJ1-5, with 10 bases lining up with TRBD1. Germline-derived CDR1 and CDR2 are DFQATT and SNEGSKA (reference sequence). V lost 5 bases to trimming and J lost 3 bases; unmatched junction nucleotides: 13. This CDR3 has 17 amino acids. In DNA form, the CDR3 reads TGCAGTGCTGCCGGGACAGGGGCGTACCGAGTCAATCAGCCCCAGCATTTT. As protein: CSAAGTGAYRVNQPQHF.

There are many counts of this clonotype. The genes are TRBV29-1 and TRBJ2-1; D is undetermined. Deletions cut 6 bases from V and 10 bases from J, with 16 bases between. The germline CDR1 and CDR2 sequences are SQVTM and ANQGSEA. This CDR3 region has 12 residues. CDR3 bases: TGCAGCGTCCGTTATTCTCTGGGGGAGCAGTTCTTC. The encoded protein is CSVRYSLGEQFF.